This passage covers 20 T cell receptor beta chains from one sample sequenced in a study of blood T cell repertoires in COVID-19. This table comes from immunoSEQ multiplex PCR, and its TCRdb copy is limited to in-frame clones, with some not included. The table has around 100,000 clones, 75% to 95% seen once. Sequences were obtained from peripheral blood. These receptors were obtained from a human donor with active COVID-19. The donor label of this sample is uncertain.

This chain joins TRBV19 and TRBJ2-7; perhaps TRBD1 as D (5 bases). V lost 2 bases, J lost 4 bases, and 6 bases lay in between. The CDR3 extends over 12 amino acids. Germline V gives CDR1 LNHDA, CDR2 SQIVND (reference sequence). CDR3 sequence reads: CASSIRGYEQYF. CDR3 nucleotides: TGTGCCAGTAGTATAAGGGGATACGAGCAGTACTTC.

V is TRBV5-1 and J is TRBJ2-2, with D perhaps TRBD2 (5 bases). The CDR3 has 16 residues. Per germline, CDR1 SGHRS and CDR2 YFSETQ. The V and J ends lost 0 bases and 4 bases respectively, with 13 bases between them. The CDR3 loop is CASSLGSSGSTGELFF. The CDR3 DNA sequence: TGCGCCAGCAGCTTGGGATCCTCGGGGAGCACCGGGGAGCTGTTTTTT.

Here the CDR3 reads CASTEQGFGTDTQYF. In nucleotides, the CDR3 is TGTGCCAGCACCGAACAGGGTTTCGGCACAGATACGCAGTATTTT. This chain links TRBV6-5 with TRBJ2-3; D might be TRBD1 (6 bases). The ends were cut back, 7 bases at V and 1 base at J, with 15 bases in the middle. CDR3 length: 15 residues. The germline V gene has CDR1 MNHEY and CDR2 SVGAGI.

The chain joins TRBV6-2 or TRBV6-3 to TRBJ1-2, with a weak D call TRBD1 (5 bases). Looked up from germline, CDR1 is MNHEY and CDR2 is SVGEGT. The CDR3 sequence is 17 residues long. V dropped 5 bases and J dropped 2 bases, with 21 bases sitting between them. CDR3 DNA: TGTGCCAGCAGTAGACGGCAGGGTCCAGTCAAAAACTATGGCTACACCTTC. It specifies CASSRRQGPVKNYGYTF.

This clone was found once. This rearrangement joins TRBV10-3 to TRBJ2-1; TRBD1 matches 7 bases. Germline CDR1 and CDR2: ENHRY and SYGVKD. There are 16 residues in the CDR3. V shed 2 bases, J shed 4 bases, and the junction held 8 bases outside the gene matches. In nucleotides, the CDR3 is TGTGCCATCAGTGAGGGCACCGGGACAGCTTACAATGAGCAGTTCTTC. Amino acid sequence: CAISEGTGTAYNEQFF.

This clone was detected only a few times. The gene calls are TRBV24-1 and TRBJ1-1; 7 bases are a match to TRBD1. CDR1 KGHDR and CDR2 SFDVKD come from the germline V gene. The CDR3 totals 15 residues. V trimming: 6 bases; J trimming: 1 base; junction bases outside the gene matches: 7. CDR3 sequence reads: CATSRDSGRNTEAFF. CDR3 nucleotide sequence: TGTGCCACCAGTCGGGACAGTGGGCGGAACACTGAAGCTTTCTTT.

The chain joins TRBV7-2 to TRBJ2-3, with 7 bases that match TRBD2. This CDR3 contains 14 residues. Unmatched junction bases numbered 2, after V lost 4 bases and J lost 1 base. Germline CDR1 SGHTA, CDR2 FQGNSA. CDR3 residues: CASSSTSGTDTQYF. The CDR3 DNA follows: TGTGCCAGCAGCTCCACTAGCGGCACAGATACGCAGTATTTT.

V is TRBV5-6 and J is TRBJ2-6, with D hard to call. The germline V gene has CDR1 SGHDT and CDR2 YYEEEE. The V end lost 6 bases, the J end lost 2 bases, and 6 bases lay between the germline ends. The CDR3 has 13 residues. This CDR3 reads CASTYAGANVLTF. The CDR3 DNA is TGTGCCAGCACCTACGCTGGGGCCAACGTCCTGACTTTC.

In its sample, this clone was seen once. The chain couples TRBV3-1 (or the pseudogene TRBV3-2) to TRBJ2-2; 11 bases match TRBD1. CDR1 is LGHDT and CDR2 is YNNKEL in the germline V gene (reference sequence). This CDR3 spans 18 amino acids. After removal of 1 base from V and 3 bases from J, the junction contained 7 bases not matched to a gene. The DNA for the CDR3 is TGTGCCAGCAGCCAAGGGACCCCGGGACAGGGGGACACCGGGGAGCTGTTTTTT. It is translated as CASSQGTPGQGDTGELFF.

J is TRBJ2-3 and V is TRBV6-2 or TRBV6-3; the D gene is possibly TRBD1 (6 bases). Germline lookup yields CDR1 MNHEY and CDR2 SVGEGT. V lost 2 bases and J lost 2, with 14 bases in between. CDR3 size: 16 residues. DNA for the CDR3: TGTGCCAGCAGTTACGCTAGGGGGAAGCACACAGATACGCAGTATTTT. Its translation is CASSYARGKHTDTQYF.

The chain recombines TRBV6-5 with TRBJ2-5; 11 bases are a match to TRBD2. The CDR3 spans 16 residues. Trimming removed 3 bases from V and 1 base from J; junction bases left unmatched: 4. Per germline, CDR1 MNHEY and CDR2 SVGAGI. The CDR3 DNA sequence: TGTGCCAGCAGTTATTTTCTAGCGGGGGGCCAAGAGACCCAGTACTTC. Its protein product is CASSYFLAGGQETQYF.

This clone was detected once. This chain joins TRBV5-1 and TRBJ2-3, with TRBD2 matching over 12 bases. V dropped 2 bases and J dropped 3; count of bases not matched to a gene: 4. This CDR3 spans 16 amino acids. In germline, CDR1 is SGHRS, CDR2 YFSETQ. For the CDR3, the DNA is TGCGCCAGCAGCTTTTCTAGCGGGGGGGTTACAGATACGCAGTATTTT. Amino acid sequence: CASSFSSGGVTDTQYF. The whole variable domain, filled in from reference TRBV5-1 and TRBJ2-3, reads KAGVTQTPRYLIKTRGQQVTLSCSPISGHRSVSWYQQTPGQGLQFLFEYFSETQRNKGNFPGRFSGRQFSNSRSEMNVSTLELGDSALYLCASSFSSGGVTDTQYFGPGTRLTVL.

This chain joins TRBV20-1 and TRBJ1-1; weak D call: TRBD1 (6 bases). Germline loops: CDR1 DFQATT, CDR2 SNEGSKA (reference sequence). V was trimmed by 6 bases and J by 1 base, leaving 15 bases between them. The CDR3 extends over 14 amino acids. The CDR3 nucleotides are TGCAGTGCCAGTTTAGGACAGTGGAACACTGAAGCTTTCTTT. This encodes CSASLGQWNTEAFF.

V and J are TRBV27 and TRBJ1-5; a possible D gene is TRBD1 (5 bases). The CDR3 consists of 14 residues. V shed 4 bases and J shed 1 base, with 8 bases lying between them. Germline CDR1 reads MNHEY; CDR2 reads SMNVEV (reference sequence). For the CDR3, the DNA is TGTGCCAGCAGTTCAAGACAGAGCAATCAGCCCCAGCATTTT. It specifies CASSSRQSNQPQHF.

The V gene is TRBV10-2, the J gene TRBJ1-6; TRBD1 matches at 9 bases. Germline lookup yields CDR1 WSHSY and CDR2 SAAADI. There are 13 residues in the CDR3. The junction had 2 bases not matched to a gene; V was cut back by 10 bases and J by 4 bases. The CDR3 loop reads CATGTGYNSPLHF. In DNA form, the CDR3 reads TGCGCCACCGGGACAGGGTATAATTCACCCCTCCACTTT.

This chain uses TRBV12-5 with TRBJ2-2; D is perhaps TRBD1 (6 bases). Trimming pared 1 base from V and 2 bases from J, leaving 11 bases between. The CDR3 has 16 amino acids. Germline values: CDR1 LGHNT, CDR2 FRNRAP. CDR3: CASGLANRVNTGELFF. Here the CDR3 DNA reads TGTGCTAGTGGTTTGGCCAACAGGGTAAACACCGGGGAGCTGTTTTTT.

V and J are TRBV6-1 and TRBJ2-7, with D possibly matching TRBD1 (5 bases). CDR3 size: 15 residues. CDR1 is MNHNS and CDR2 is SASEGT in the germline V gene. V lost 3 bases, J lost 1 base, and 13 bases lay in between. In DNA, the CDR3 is TGTGCCAGCAGTGAGGTTAGGGGTGATTCCTACGAGCAGTACTTC. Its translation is CASSEVRGDSYEQYF.

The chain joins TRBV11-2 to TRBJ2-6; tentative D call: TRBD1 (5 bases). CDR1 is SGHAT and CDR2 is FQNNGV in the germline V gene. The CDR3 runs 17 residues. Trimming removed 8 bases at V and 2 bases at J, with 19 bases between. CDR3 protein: CASSTALDRPGANVLTF. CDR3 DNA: TGTGCCAGCTCAACCGCTCTTGACAGACCTGGGGCCAACGTCCTGACTTTC. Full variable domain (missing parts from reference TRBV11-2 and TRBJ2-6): EAGVAQSPRYKIIEKRQSVAFWCNPISGHATLYWYQQILGQGPKLLIQFQNNGVVDDSQLPKDRFSAERLKGVDSTLKIQPAKLEDSAVYLCASSTALDRPGANVLTFGAGSRLTVL.

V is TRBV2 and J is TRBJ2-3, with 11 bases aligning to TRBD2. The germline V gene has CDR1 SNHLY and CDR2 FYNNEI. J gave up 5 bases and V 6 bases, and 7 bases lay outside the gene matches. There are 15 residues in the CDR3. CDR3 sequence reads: CASRIAGGQLDTQYF. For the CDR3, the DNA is TGTGCCAGCAGGATAGCGGGGGGGCAATTAGATACGCAGTATTTT.

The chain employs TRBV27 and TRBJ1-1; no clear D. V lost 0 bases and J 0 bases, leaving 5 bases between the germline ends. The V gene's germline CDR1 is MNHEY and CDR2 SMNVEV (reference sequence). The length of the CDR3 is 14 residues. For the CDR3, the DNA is TGTGCCAGCAGTTTATCTTCTGTGAACACTGAAGCTTTCTTT. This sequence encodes CASSLSSVNTEAFF.